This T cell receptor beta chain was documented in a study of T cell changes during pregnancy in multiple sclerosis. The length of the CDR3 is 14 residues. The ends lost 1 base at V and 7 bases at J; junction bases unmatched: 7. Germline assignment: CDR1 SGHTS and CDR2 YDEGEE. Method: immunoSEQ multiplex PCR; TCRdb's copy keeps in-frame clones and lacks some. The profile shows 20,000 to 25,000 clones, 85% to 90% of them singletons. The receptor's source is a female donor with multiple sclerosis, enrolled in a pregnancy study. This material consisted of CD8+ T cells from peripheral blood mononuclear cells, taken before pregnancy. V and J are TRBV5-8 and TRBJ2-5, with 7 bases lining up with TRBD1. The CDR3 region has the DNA TGTGCCAGCAGCTTGAGGGACAGCCCAAGGACCCAGTACTTC. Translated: CASSLRDSPRTQYF.